Below, 26 T cell receptor beta chains from the same sample are listed, as sequenced in a study of cytomegalovirus exposure and HLA in healthy donors. The PCR had 60 Vbeta and 13 Jbeta primers. Produced via immunoSEQ multiplex PCR; TCRdb's table is partial and in-frame only. The sample includes about 90,000 clones. The material sequenced was PBMCs. These receptors came from a woman aged 25 to 39 in good health and CMV-seronegative.

The J gene is TRBJ2-1, the V gene TRBV5-1; TRBD2 matches at 12 bases. V was pared by 1 base and J by 7 bases, with 3 bases of the junction left unmatched. The CDR3 totals 15 residues. Germline V CDR1 and CDR2: SGHRS, YFSETQ. The CDR3 DNA reads as TGCGCCAGCAGCTTGAAGCTAGCGGGAGGGAATGAGCAGTTCTTC. This sequence encodes CASSLKLAGGNEQFF. Full variable domain (remainder filled in from reference TRBV5-1 and TRBJ2-1): KAGVTQTPRYLIKTRGQQVTLSCSPISGHRSVSWYQQTPGQGLQFLFEYFSETQRNKGNFPGRFSGRQFSNSRSEMNVSTLELGDSALYLCASSLKLAGGNEQFFGPGTRLTVL.

This chain joins TRBV18 and TRBJ1-3; D is unresolved. Germline lookup yields CDR1 KGHSH and CDR2 LQKENI. The ends were cut back, 2 bases at V and 0 bases at J, with 11 bases in the middle. This CDR3 spans 16 amino acids. The CDR3: CASSPAQEVSGNTIYF. CDR3 nucleotide sequence: TGTGCCAGCTCACCAGCGCAGGAAGTCTCTGGAAACACCATATATTTT.

The chain carries TRBV5-1 and TRBJ2-5, with TRBD1 identical over 7 bases. The last part of the DNA fits TRBJ2-7 better; the J call may be wrong. CDR3 size: 15 residues. Germline-derived CDR1 and CDR2 are SGHRS and YFSETQ. The CDR3 region is CASSENTGVGYEQYF. CDR3 DNA sequence: TGCGCCAGCAGCGAAAACACAGGGGTTGGGTACGAGCAGTACTTC.

This rearrangement joins TRBV9 to TRBJ1-1; D not certain. Trimming cost V 0 bases and J 11 bases, with 14 bases left between them. In germline, CDR1 is SGDLS, CDR2 YYNGEE. The CDR3 is made up of 13 amino acids. The CDR3 DNA sequence: TGTGCCAGCAGCGTAGCTGACGGGTCGCTGGCTTTCTTT. Its translation: CASSVADGSLAFF.

The V call is TRBV7-3, the J call TRBJ1-1, with D hard to call. The germline gives CDR1 SGHTA, CDR2 FQGTGA. Trimming stripped 5 bases from V and 1 base from J, with 14 bases between. The CDR3 length is 15 residues. Written as DNA, the CDR3 is TGTGCCAGCAGCGCAGGATCGACGGCGAACACTGAAGCTTTCTTT. Its protein is CASSAGSTANTEAFF.

This chain connects TRBV6-5 to TRBJ1-1; 8 bases map to TRBD1. Germline V gives CDR1 MNHEY, CDR2 SVGAGI. This CDR3 contains 11 residues. V shed 7 bases and J 8 bases; nucleotides not matched to a gene: 3. The CDR3 DNA reads as TGTGCCAGCACTACAGGGGGAGAAGCTTTCTTT. Its protein is CASTTGGEAFF.

V usage is TRBV5-1 and J usage is TRBJ2-1, with D possibly matching TRBD1 (6 bases). The CDR3 is 15 residues long. Per the germline V gene, CDR1 is SGHRS and CDR2 is YFSETQ. The V gene lost 0 bases and the J gene lost 2 bases, with 9 bases spanning the gap. DNA of the CDR3: TGCGCCAGCAGCTTGGACAGGGATACCTACAATGAGCAGTTCTTC. Translated, it gives CASSLDRDTYNEQFF.

The rearrangement links TRBV9 to TRBJ2-1, with 9 bases identical to TRBD2. Germline V CDR1 and CDR2: SGDLS, YYNGEE. CDR3 length: 15 amino acids. V lost 2 bases, J lost 8 bases, and 8 bases stayed unmatched. The DNA of the CDR3 is TGTGCCAGCAGCGTGACTAGCGGACCAGGGGATGAGCAGTTCTTC. It is translated as CASSVTSGPGDEQFF.

The chain combines TRBV6-5 with TRBJ1-2, with 8 bases matching TRBD1. Germline V gene sequence: CDR1 MNHEY, CDR2 SVGAGI. After removal of 8 bases from V and 7 bases from J, the junction contained 6 bases not matched to a gene. The CDR3 has 12 amino acids. CDR3 in amino acids: CASVSTGGGYTF. The DNA of the CDR3 is TGTGCCAGCGTCTCTACAGGGGGTGGCTACACCTTC.

The chain uses TRBV29-1 and TRBJ1-1, with a weak D call TRBD1 (5 bases). The germline gives CDR1 SQVTM, CDR2 ANQGSEA. The CDR3 runs 12 residues. V gave up 4 bases and J gave up 0 bases, with 6 bases separating them. The CDR3 region is CSVGGVNTEAFF. CDR3 coding DNA: TGCAGCGTTGGGGGGGTGAACACTGAAGCTTTCTTT. Full variable domain (rest looked up from reference TRBV29-1 and TRBJ1-1): SAVISQKPSRDICQRGTSLTIQCQVDSQVTMMFWYRQQPGQSLTLIATANQGSEATYESGFVIDKFPISRPNLTFSTLTVSNMSPEDSSIYLCSVGGVNTEAFFGQGTRLTVV.

This sequence joins TRBV6-1 and TRBJ2-5, with 7 bases identical to TRBD1. The trim removed 6 bases at V and 5 bases at J, leaving 0 bases unmatched. The CDR3 covers 11 residues. The germline V gene has CDR1 MNHNS and CDR2 SASEGT. Written as DNA, the CDR3 is TGTGCCAGCAGGACAGGGGAGACCCAGTACTTC. Its translation is CASRTGETQYF.

This chain connects TRBV30 to TRBJ1-5; a possible D gene is TRBD1 (6 bases). Trimming shortened V by 3 bases and J by 5 bases, and 11 bases separated the two germline ends. Germline values: CDR1 GTSNPN, CDR2 SVGIG (reference sequence). The CDR3 has 13 amino acids. As DNA, the CDR3 is TGTGCCTGGAGCGACGCAGGGGATCAGCCCCAGCATTTT. Amino acid sequence: CAWSDAGDQPQHF.

The chain has TRBV27 and TRBJ2-1; 10 bases are shared with TRBD2. The V segment lost 4 bases and the J segment 5 bases; nucleotides outside the gene matches: 11. Germline CDR1 and CDR2: MNHEY and SMNVEV (reference sequence). The CDR3 is 17 amino acids. The chain's CDR3 is CASSYGVPAGGHNEQFF. CDR3 sequence (DNA): TGTGCCAGCAGTTACGGGGTGCCAGCGGGAGGGCACAATGAGCAGTTCTTC.

This chain uses TRBV7-8 with TRBJ2-1; 7 bases are a match to TRBD2. The CDR3 is made up of 16 amino acids. J gave up 5 bases and V 6 bases, and 13 bases lay outside the gene matches. In germline, CDR1 is SGHVS, CDR2 FQNEAQ. The CDR3 here is CASRPTYLAGDNEQFF. The CDR3 nucleotides are TGTGCCAGCAGACCAACCTACCTGGCGGGGGACAATGAGCAGTTCTTC.

J is TRBJ2-1 and V is TRBV9; a weak D match, TRBD1 (6 bases). V lost 2 bases, J lost 7 bases, and 10 bases lay in between. There are 13 residues in the CDR3. CDR1 is SGDLS and CDR2 is YYNGEE in the germline V gene. The CDR3 is CASSVGQINEQFF. CDR3 in DNA: TGTGCCAGCAGCGTTGGACAGATTAATGAGCAGTTCTTC.

V and J are TRBV9 and TRBJ2-1; 10 nucleotides line up with TRBD1. Germline V lookup: CDR1 SGDLS, CDR2 YYNGEE. The CDR3 contains 15 residues. J lost 4 bases, V lost 4 bases, and 5 bases had no gene match. This chain's CDR3 is CASSSSGQGYNEQFF. The CDR3, as DNA: TGTGCCAGCAGCTCCTCGGGACAGGGGTACAATGAGCAGTTCTTC.

The chain carries TRBV27 and TRBJ1-4; TRBD1 aligns across 8 bases. The germline V gene has CDR1 MNHEY and CDR2 SMNVEV (reference sequence). The V and J ends lost 7 bases and 4 bases, in that order; junction bases with no gene match: 11. This CDR3 spans 16 amino acids. The CDR3 DNA reads as TGTGCCAGCACCATAGCCCTGGACAGGGTTAATGAAAAACTGTTTTTT. This sequence encodes CASTIALDRVNEKLFF. Together with reference TRBV27 and TRBJ1-4, the CDR3 gives the full variable domain: EAQVTQNPRYLITVTGKKLTVTCSQNMNHEYMSWYRQDPGLGLRQIYYSMNVEVTDKGDVPEGYKVSRKEKRNFPLILESPSPNQTSLYFCASTIALDRVNEKLFFGSGTQLSVL.

The rearrangement joins TRBV7-9 to TRBJ2-1; D might be TRBD1 (6 bases). V lost 1 base and J 2 bases, leaving 9 bases between the germline ends. CDR3 size: 15 residues. CDR1 SEHNR and CDR2 FQNEAQ come from the germline V gene (reference sequence). CDR3 sequence reads: CASSLVGGAYNEQFF. The CDR3 bases are TGTGCCAGCAGCTTAGTAGGGGGAGCCTACAATGAGCAGTTCTTC.

The genes are TRBV6-1 and TRBJ2-3, with TRBD1 identical over 10 bases. Germline V CDR1 and CDR2: MNHNS, SASEGT. The CDR3 has 15 amino acids. With 3 bases clipped from V and 5 bases from J, the junction kept 5 bases outside the gene matches. The CDR3 nucleotides read TGTGCCAGCAGTGACGACAGGGGGCGGGAAGATACGCAGTATTTT. It encodes CASSDDRGREDTQYF.

The chain couples TRBV7-9 to TRBJ2-5; 9 bases match TRBD1. The last part of the DNA fits TRBJ2-7 better; the J call may be wrong. Germline V gives CDR1 SEHNR, CDR2 FQNEAQ (reference sequence). The CDR3 is 14 amino acids. CDR3 in DNA: TGTGCCAGCAGACCGGACAGGGGTCCCTACGAGCAGTACTTC. Translation gives CASRPDRGPYEQYF.

For the CDR3, the DNA is TGTGCCAGCGGAGCGGGAGGGGCCTACAATGAGCAGTTCTTC. Its translation is CASGAGGAYNEQFF. V usage is TRBV7-6 and J usage is TRBJ2-1, with 10 bases identical to TRBD2. This CDR3 is built from 14 residues. V shed 8 bases, J shed 2 bases, and the junction held 3 bases outside the gene matches. The germline V gene encodes CDR1 SGHVS and CDR2 FNYEAQ.

The chain couples TRBV6-5 to TRBJ1-6; D remains unclear. Germline-derived CDR1 and CDR2 are MNHEY and SVGAGI. The CDR3 totals 13 residues. Trimming cost V 8 bases and J 12 bases, with 17 bases left between them. The CDR3: CASGVGGLQPLHF. The CDR3, as DNA: TGTGCCAGCGGAGTAGGAGGGCTTCAACCCCTCCACTTT.

This chain links TRBV30 with TRBJ2-7; D is perhaps TRBD1 (6 bases). Germline CDR1 GTSNPN, CDR2 SVGIG (reference sequence). The V end was cut by 0 bases, the J end by 7 bases, with 10 bases between. This CDR3 spans 12 amino acids. The chain's CDR3 is CAWSVQGPEQYF. In DNA, the CDR3 is TGTGCCTGGAGTGTACAGGGCCCGGAGCAGTACTTC.

The chain carries TRBV4-2 and TRBJ2-5; D is ambiguous. The germline gives CDR1 LGHNA, CDR2 YNFKEQ. Trimming shortened V by 3 bases and J by 1 base, and 9 bases separated the two germline ends. The length of the CDR3 is 14 residues. CDR3 region: CASSHESFQETQYF. CDR3 DNA: TGTGCCAGCAGCCATGAGTCCTTCCAAGAGACCCAGTACTTC.

This chain joins TRBV7-9 and TRBJ2-1; 12 nucleotides line up with TRBD2. The CDR3 consists of 16 residues. V trimming: 4 bases; J trimming: 4 bases; junction bases outside the gene matches: 5. Germline V gene lookup returns CDR1 SEHNR and CDR2 FQNEAQ (reference sequence). Written as DNA, the CDR3 is TGTGCCAGCAGCTCCCTAACTAGCGGGGGGTACAATGAGCAGTTCTTC. Encoded protein: CASSSLTSGGYNEQFF.

The V and J genes are TRBV29-1 and TRBJ1-5; 10 bases are a match to TRBD1. Looked up from germline, CDR1 is SQVTM and CDR2 is ANQGSEA. V gave up 4 bases and J gave up 5 bases; unmatched junction bases: 2. The CDR3 extends over 13 amino acids. The CDR3 nucleotides are TGCAGCGTTGGCGACAGGGGGCATCAGCCCCAGCATTTT. Protein sequence: CSVGDRGHQPQHF.